The present T cell receptor beta chain was sequenced within a study of blood T cell repertoires in COVID-19. Original data processing: Amplifying reference gene primers gave estimates of nucleated cell counts. TCRdb's copy holds only in-frame clones and misses some; the assay was immunoSEQ multiplex PCR. D and trimming were read from the DNA, whereas the V and J calls and clone size are those reported in that table. The data show about 270,000 clones, less than 85% seen once. V shed 5 bases and J shed 2 bases, with 13 bases lying between them. Germline V gene sequence: CDR1 MDHEN, CDR2 SYDVKM. The CDR3 runs to 15 residues.

The gene calls are TRBV28 and TRBJ1-3, with no clear D. This clonotype originated in a woman younger than 35 with acute or convalescent COVID-19. Material for sequencing was peripheral blood. Written as DNA, the CDR3 is TGTGCCAGCAGTCTTCGGGAAGAGACTGGAAACACCATATATTTT. Protein: CASSLREETGNTIYF.